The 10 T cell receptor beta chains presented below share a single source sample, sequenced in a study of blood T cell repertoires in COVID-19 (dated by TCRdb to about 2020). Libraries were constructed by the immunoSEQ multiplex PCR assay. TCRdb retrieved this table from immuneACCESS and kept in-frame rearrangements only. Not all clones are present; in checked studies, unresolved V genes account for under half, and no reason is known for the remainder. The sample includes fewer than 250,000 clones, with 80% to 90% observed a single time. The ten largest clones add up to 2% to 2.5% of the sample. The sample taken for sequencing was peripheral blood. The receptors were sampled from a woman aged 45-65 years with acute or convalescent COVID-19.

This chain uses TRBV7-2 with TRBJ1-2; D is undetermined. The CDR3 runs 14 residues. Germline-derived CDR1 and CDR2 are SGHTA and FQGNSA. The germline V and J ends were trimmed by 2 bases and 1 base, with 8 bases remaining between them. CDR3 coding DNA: TGTGCCAGCAGCTTAAACAGAGTTAACTATGGCTACACCTTC. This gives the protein CASSLNRVNYGYTF.

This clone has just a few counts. The CDR3 sequence: CASSLGLAGGFYNEQFF. CDR3 coding DNA: TGTGCCAGTAGTCTGGGACTAGCGGGAGGTTTCTACAATGAGCAGTTCTTC. The genes are TRBV19 and TRBJ2-1; 15 bases line up with TRBD2. The CDR3 runs to 17 residues. Germline V gene data show CDR1 as LNHDA and CDR2 as SQIVND (reference sequence). Trimming cost V 5 bases and J 3 bases; bases outside gene matches: 5.

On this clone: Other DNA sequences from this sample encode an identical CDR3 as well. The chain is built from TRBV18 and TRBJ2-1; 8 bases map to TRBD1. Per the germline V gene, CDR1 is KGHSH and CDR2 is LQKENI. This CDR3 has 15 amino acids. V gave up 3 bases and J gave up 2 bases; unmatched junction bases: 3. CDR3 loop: CASSPLQGAYNEQFF. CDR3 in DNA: TGTGCCAGCTCACCTTTACAGGGGGCCTACAATGAGCAGTTCTTC.

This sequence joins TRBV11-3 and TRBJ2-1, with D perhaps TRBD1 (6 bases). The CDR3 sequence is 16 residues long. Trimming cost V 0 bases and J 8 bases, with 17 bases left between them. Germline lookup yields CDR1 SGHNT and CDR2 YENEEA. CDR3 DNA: TGTGCCAGCAGCTTAGATTGGGTCAGGGGTAAGGATGAGCAGTTCTTC. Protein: CASSLDWVRGKDEQFF.

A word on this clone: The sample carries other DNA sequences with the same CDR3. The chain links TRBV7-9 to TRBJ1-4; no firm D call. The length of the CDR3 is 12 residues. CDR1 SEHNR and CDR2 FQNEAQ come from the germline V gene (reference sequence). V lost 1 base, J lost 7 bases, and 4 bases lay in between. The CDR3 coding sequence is TGTGCCAGCAGCTTAGGGGCTGAAAAACTGTTTTTT. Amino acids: CASSLGAEKLFF.

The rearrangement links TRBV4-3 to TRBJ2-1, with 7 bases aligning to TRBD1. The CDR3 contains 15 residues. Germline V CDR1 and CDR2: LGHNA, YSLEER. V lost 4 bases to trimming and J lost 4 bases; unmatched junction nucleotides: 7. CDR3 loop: CASSLYRGIYNEQFF. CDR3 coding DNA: TGCGCCAGCAGCCTCTACAGGGGCATATACAATGAGCAGTTCTTC.

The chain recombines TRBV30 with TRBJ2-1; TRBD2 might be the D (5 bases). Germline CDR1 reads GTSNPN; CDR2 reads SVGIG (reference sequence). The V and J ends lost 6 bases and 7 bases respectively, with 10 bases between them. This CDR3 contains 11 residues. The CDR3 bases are TGTGCCTGTAACTGGAGGAATGAGCAGTTCTTC. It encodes CACNWRNEQFF.

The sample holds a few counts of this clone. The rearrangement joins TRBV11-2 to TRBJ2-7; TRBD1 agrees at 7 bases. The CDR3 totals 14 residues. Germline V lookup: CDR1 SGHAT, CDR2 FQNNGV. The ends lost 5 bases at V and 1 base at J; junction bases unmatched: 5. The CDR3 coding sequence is TGTGCCAGCAGCCCCGGGACAGCATCCTACGAGCAGTACTTC. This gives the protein CASSPGTASYEQYF.

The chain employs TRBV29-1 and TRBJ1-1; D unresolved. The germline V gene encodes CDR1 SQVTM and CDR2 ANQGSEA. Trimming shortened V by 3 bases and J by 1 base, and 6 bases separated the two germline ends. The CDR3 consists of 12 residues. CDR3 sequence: CSVEEQNTEAFF. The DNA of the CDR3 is TGCAGCGTTGAGGAGCAGAACACTGAAGCTTTCTTT.

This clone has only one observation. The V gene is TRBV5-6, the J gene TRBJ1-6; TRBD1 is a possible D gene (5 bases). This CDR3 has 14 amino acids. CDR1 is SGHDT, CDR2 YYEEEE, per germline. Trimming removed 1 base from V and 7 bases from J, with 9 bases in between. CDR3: CASSLPGINSPLHF. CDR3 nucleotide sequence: TGTGCCAGCAGCTTGCCAGGGATCAATTCACCCCTCCACTTT.